This T cell receptor (beta chain) was found in a study of blood T cells in healthy people across ages. CDR1 and CDR2 from the germline V gene are LGHDT and YNNKEL (reference sequence). The V end was cut by 5 bases, the J end by 1 base, with 8 bases between. The CDR3 has 13 amino acids. The second PCR ran about 6 to 12 cycles with a sample-barcoded 5' primer and J-beta primers. TCRdb redid the calling of the 5' RACE reads with MiXCR, one entry per CDR3 protein. The profile shows about 510,000 distinct CDR3 sequences, over 25% of them singletons. These sequences were also reported in another study, on T cells of mothers and their children. Per that paper: Samples were obtained from a few healthy Caucasian mothers and their six children.

Sequences were obtained from blood. The clonotype comes from a boy under 10 years old in good health. The chain combines TRBV3-1 with TRBJ1-2; no definite D call. CDR3 bases: TGTGCCAGCAGCGGCAGGCGTAACTATGGCTACACCTTC. It is translated as CASSGRRNYGYTF.